This TCR beta chain originates from a study of T cells in Graves' hyperthyroidism and ophthalmopathy. Amplification of TCR beta CDR3 regions used RNA as the template. HTBI primers drove first-round RT-PCR of the TCR CDR3. MiXCR was run by TCRdb on the multiplex PCR reads, yielding one entry per CDR3 protein. The table has hundreds of thousands of distinct CDR3 sequences, more than 12% seen once. This CDR3 has 11 amino acids. Trimming cost V 7 bases and J 3 bases, with 9 bases left between them. The V gene's germline CDR1 is SQVTM and CDR2 ANQGSEA. There are many counts of this clonotype. The clonotype comes from a woman between 50 and 59 years old with Graves' ophthalmopathy. The rearrangement links TRBV29-1 to TRBJ2-5; the D gene is possibly TRBD1 (6 bases). Sequencing was done on a sample of blood. The CDR3, as DNA: TGCAGCGGATACAGGGAAGAGACCCAGTACTTC. It codes for CSGYREETQYF.